These 7 T cell receptor beta chains share one sample of origin, sequenced in a study of beta chain features in type 1 diabetes. The sequenced template was cDNA made from the entire isolated RNA. Method: immunoSEQ multiplex PCR; TCRdb's copy keeps in-frame clones and lacks some. This sample carries hundreds of thousands of clones, around 30% of them seen once, and the ten largest clones take around 0.065%. Specimen: naive CD4+ T cells from blood. The receptors here all came from a man aged 18 to 35 in good health.

V and J are TRBV6-6 and TRBJ2-3; 8 positions match TRBD1. Germline V gene sequence: CDR1 MNHNY, CDR2 SVGAGI (reference sequence). CDR3 length: 14 residues. The junction had 3 bases not matched to a gene; V was cut back by 1 base and J by 6 bases. The CDR3 loop reads CASSYWAGGDTQYF. CDR3 bases: TGTGCCAGCAGTTACTGGGCAGGGGGCGATACGCAGTATTTT.

The sample holds a few counts of this clone. This sequence joins TRBV4-2 and TRBJ2-7; 11 bases agree with TRBD2. The J segment lost 2 bases and the V segment lost 0 bases, leaving 3 bases of the junction unmatched. The CDR3 runs to 16 residues. CDR1 is LGHNA and CDR2 is YNFKEQ in the germline V gene. CDR3 nucleotides: TGTGCCAGCAGCCAAGATTTAGCGGGAGGGCCCTACGAGCAGTACTTC. Encoded protein: CASSQDLAGGPYEQYF.

This clone was detected only a few times. CDR3 sequence: CASSQDVAYPDTQYF. Written as DNA, the CDR3 is TGCGCCAGCAGCCAAGATGTGGCTTATCCAGATACGCAGTATTTT. The V and J genes are TRBV4-3 and TRBJ2-3; D gene uncertain. Looked up from germline, CDR1 is LGHNA and CDR2 is YSLEER. The CDR3 runs to 15 residues. V dropped 0 bases and J dropped 4 bases, with 11 bases sitting between them.

This clone came up a few times. V gene TRBV14 combines with J gene TRBJ1-1; no clear D gene. Germline V lookup: CDR1 SGHDN, CDR2 FVKESK. This CDR3 comprises 14 residues. V was cut by 4 bases and J by 2 bases, with 11 bases left in between. The CDR3 sequence: CASSLGQLNTEAFF. CDR3 DNA sequence: TGTGCCAGCAGCCTCGGGCAGCTAAACACTGAAGCTTTCTTT.

This clone was observed a handful of times. This chain links TRBV28 with TRBJ2-7; D call uncertain. The V end lost 11 bases, the J end lost 0 bases, and 14 bases lay between the germline ends. The CDR3 extends over 13 amino acids. CDR1 and CDR2 (germline): MDHEN, SYDVKM. CDR3: CAPSRPYSYEQYF. DNA of the CDR3: TGTGCCCCCAGTCGCCCCTACTCCTACGAGCAGTACTTC.

This clone was seen only a few times. The V and J genes are TRBV2 and TRBJ2-2; D is unresolved. The CDR3 runs to 11 residues. Trimming stripped 3 bases from V and 7 bases from J, with 3 bases between. Germline CDR1 SNHLY, CDR2 FYNNEI. CDR3: CASSEFGELFF. The CDR3 region has the DNA TGTGCCAGCAGTGAGTTCGGGGAGCTGTTTTTT.

This chain uses TRBV28 with TRBJ2-2, with unresolved D. This CDR3 is 16 amino acids long. The V and J ends lost 4 bases and 8 bases respectively, with 20 bases between them. Germline loops: CDR1 MDHEN, CDR2 SYDVKM. The CDR3 is CASSSGLLGFIGELFF. The CDR3 nucleotides read TGTGCCAGCAGTTCCGGATTACTTGGGTTTATAGGGGAGCTGTTTTTT.